These T cell receptor beta chains were read from a single sample in a study of cytomegalovirus exposure and HLA in healthy donors. Sequenced by immunoSEQ multiplex PCR; TCRdb stores in-frame clones only, minus some. This sample yields hundreds of thousands of clones, of which 80% to 90% are seen a single time; 2.9% belongs to the top ten. The material sequenced was PBMCs. All receptors come from a man aged 25 to 45 in good health and CMV-seronegative. Each CDR3 is given without its conserved first and last residue.

TRBV27	TRBJ2-7	ASSPKLAGSDEQY
TRBV5-6	TRBJ2-5	ASSSGTVSQTQY
TRBV7-9	TRBJ1-5	SSSRDSQPQH
TRBV7-9	TRBJ2-2	ASSPASGGAFGELF
TRBV7-9	TRBJ2-7	ASSRAKGGYEQY
TRBV6-5	TRBJ1-1	ASSPGTSNTEAF
TRBV2	TRBJ1-2	ASRQGMLDYGYT
TRBV5-6	TRBJ1-1	ASSLYGRKRNTEAF
TRBV7-3	TRBJ2-2	ASSGVVANTGELF
TRBV15	TRBJ2-5	ATSRDGTSPHTQY
TRBV6-5	TRBJ2-7	ATGTSGGPSYEQY
TRBV6-1	TRBJ2-5	ASTLNLGQETQY
TRBV6-6	TRBJ1-3	ASRRQRDSGNTIY
TRBV7-3	TRBJ2-1	ASSPAGVLSSYNEQF
TRBV9	TRBJ2-3	ASSVGFEGGAADTQY
TRBV5-1	TRBJ2-7	ASSPGSTPGQGPYEQY
TRBV5-4	TRBJ2-3	ASSLVTGGTDTQY
TRBV9	TRBJ2-5	ASSVGSQRIPQETQY
TRBV28	TRBJ1-5	ASTLQRGQPQH
TRBV6-1	TRBJ2-3	ASSLDRGLATQY
TRBV5-1	TRBJ2-1	ASINSGGGGTGAYNEQF
TRBV7-8	TRBJ1-3	ASRRQLGLSSGNTIY